Listed below are T cell receptor beta chains from one sample, sequenced in a study of T-cell reconstitution after alpha-beta-depleted transplantation in children. MiXCR was run by TCRdb on the PCR reads, yielding one entry per CDR3 protein. The table has 300,000 to 400,000 distinct CDR3 sequences, 15% to 20% seen once. The sample was PBMCs, mostly from graft donor cells, taken 360 days after TCRalphabeta/CD19-depleted stem cell transplant. These receptors all stem from a male patient between 2 and 15 years old who had a stem cell transplant for acute lymphoblastic leukemia, so the T cells may come from the graft donor. The CDR3 runs from the conserved cysteine through the conserved F or W. A D gene is named only where the DNA matches it firmly. Only some rows state a clone size, as once, few, many or a class for expanded clones.

-	TRBV21-1	16	TRBJ2-5	-	TGTGCCAGCAGCCACAGGGAGCAGGGGGGAAAAGAGACCCAGTACTTC	CASSHREQGGKETQYF
-	TRBV12-3/TRBV12-4	14	TRBJ2-4	-	TGTGCCAGCAGTTTGTCGACTAGGGGGGACATTCAGTACTTC	CASSLSTRGDIQYF
few	TRBV7-2	14	TRBJ2-1	TRBD1	TGTGCCAGCAGCCAGGGACAGGCGTTTGATGAGCAGTTCTTC	CASSQGQAFDEQFF
few	TRBV11-1	19	TRBJ2-3	TRBD1	TGTGCCAGCAGCAACTCCCAGGGGGACACCTTCTTGGGGGCAGATACGCAGTATTTT	CASSNSQGDTFLGADTQYF
few	TRBV6-5	17	TRBJ2-5	TRBD2	TGTGCCAGCAGTTACAGGAAGCTAGCGGGAGTCCCGGAGACCCAGTACTTC	CASSYRKLAGVPETQYF
-	TRBV19	16	TRBJ2-1	-	TGTGCCAGTAGTATTTTATCCAGCCGTTCCTACAATGAGCAGTTCTTC	CASSILSSRSYNEQFF
-	TRBV5-5	15	TRBJ2-7	TRBD2	TGTGCCAGCAGCATAGGAGCGGGAGGACCCCGCGGGCAGTACTTC	CASSIGAGGPRGQYF
-	TRBV7-2	14	TRBJ2-7	-	TGTGCCAGCAGTTTAAGAGGGAGGTTATACGAGCAGTACTTC	CASSLRGRLYEQYF
many	TRBV28	11	TRBJ2-3	-	TGTGCCAGCACCCTTGGGGATACGCAGTATTTT	CASTLGDTQYF
many	TRBV12-3/TRBV12-4	14	TRBJ2-6	-	TGTGCCAGCAGAGTCGACGTCGGGGCCAACGTCCTGACTTTC	CASRVDVGANVLTF
-	TRBV5-6	17	TRBJ2-3	TRBD1	TGTGCCAGCAGCAGCCCTTGGGACAGGGGGCGCGGGGATACGCAGTATTTT	CASSSPWDRGRGDTQYF
-	TRBV10-3	14	TRBJ2-7	TRBD1	TGTGCCATCAGTGGACAGGGGAAGTCTTACGAGCAGTACTTC	CAISGQGKSYEQYF
-	TRBV12-3/TRBV12-4	15	TRBJ2-1	-	TGTGCCAGCAGGAAAGACAGGAGCCCCTCCAAGGAGCAGTTCTTC	CASRKDRSPSKEQFF
-	TRBV20-1	16	TRBJ2-3	-	TGCAGTGCTAGAGATAGGCCGGACAACTACAGGGATACGCAGTATTTT	CSARDRPDNYRDTQYF
-	TRBV28	15	TRBJ2-6	-	TGTGCCAGCAGTTCTCTTAGATCTGGGGCCAACGTCCTGACTTTC	CASSSLRSGANVLTF
few	TRBV4-3	14	TRBJ1-2	TRBD1	TGCGCCAGCAGCCCCCGGACAGGCTCCTATGGCTACACCTTC	CASSPRTGSYGYTF
-	TRBV7-8	16	TRBJ2-3	-	TGTGCCAGCAGCTTAGTAGTCTCCAGAAGCACAGATACGCAGTATTTT	CASSLVVSRSTDTQYF
-	TRBV6-2/TRBV6-3	14	TRBJ2-7	-	TGTGCCAGCAGCTACGACAGGCTCTCCTACGAGCAGTACTTC	CASSYDRLSYEQYF
-	TRBV4-3	16	TRBJ2-7	TRBD1	TGCGCCAGCAGCCAAGATCCAGGGGGCGCGTCCTACGAGCAGTACTTC	CASSQDPGGASYEQYF
many	TRBV28	16	TRBJ2-7	-	TGTGCCAGCAGTTCCATATACAGGGAGCTGGATTACGAGCAGTACTTC	CASSSIYRELDYEQYF
-	TRBV7-9	13	TRBJ1-2	TRBD1	TGTGCCAGCAGCTTTTCCCAGGGGGGTGGCTACACCTTC	CASSFSQGGGYTF
-	TRBV20-1	16	TRBJ2-1	TRBD2	TGCAGTGCTACTAGCGGATTTGGGGGGAGGGCCTTTAGGCAGTTCTTC	CSATSGFGGRAFRQFF
few	TRBV5-6	12	TRBJ2-7	-	TGTGCCAGCAGCTTTACAAACTACGAGCAGTACTTC	CASSFTNYEQYF
-	TRBV5-8	16	TRBJ2-2	-	TGTGCCAGCAGCTTCAAGGGCCCACAGAACACCGGGGAGCTGTTTTTT	CASSFKGPQNTGELFF
few	TRBV24-1	13	TRBJ2-1	-	TGTGCCACCAGTGATTGGAGGAACAATGAGCAGTTCTTC	CATSDWRNNEQFF
-	TRBV11-2	14	TRBJ2-7	-	TGTGCCAGCAGCCCTATCGTCAGAGCCTACGAGCAGTACTTC	CASSPIVRAYEQYF
few	TRBV12-3/TRBV12-4	15	TRBJ2-5	TRBD2	TGTGCCAGCAGTTCCTTAGCGGGTCGCCAAGAGACCCAGTACTTC	CASSSLAGRQETQYF
-	TRBV5-1	14	TRBJ2-2	-	TGCGCCAGCAGAGGTCTTCTCAACACCGGGGAGCTGTTTTTT	CASRGLLNTGELFF
-	TRBV27	13	TRBJ2-7	-	TGTGCCAGCAGTTTTGGGCCGCTGGGGGAGCAGTACTTC	CASSFGPLGEQYF
many	TRBV7-2	15	TRBJ2-7	-	TGTGCCAGCAGCCCCCAACTAGGACAGAGCTACGAGCAGTACTTC	CASSPQLGQSYEQYF
few	TRBV29-1	11	TRBJ2-1	-	TGCAGCGCTGGGGAGGTCAATGAGCAGTTCTTC	CSAGEVNEQFF
-	TRBV7-2	13	TRBJ2-4	TRBD1	TGTGCCAGCAGCCGGGACAGGGGGTTTGATCAGTACTTC	CASSRDRGFDQYF
few	TRBV5-1	15	TRBJ1-2	-	TGCGCCAGCAGCTCCCTGGACCCTTACGTCTATGGCTACACCTTC	CASSSLDPYVYGYTF
once	TRBV7-8	17	TRBJ2-1	-	TGTGCCAGCAGCCCCCCTTCGGGGATAGTCAGCTACAATGAGCAGTTCTTC	CASSPPSGIVSYNEQFF
many	TRBV12-3/TRBV12-4	14	TRBJ1-5	-	TGTGCCAGCAGTTTCAAAGGGGGCAATCAGCCCCAGCATTTT	CASSFKGGNQPQHF
-	TRBV20-1	15	TRBJ2-1	TRBD2	TGCAGTGCTCCTCGACTAGCGGGTGCCTACAATGAGCAGTTCTTC	CSAPRLAGAYNEQFF
-	TRBV20-1	16	TRBJ1-1	-	TGCAGTGGGTTCCCGAGGGACCGCGTACTGAACACTGAAGCTTTCTTT	CSGFPRDRVLNTEAFF
-	TRBV7-2	14	TRBJ2-1	-	TGTGCCAGCAGCCCCTCGTTCATTTACAATGAGCAGTTCTTC	CASSPSFIYNEQFF
many	TRBV12-3/TRBV12-4	14	TRBJ1-1	TRBD1	TGTGCCAGCAGTCAGGAACAGGGGTGGGCTGAAGCTTTCTTT	CASSQEQGWAEAFF
-	TRBV6-5	15	TRBJ1-6	-	TGTGCCAGCAGTTACGGGGCTTACTATAATTCACCCCTCCACTTT	CASSYGAYYNSPLHF
few	TRBV6-2/TRBV6-3	15	TRBJ2-7	TRBD2	TGTGCCAGCAGTTACGGGCTAGCGGGAGCTAACGAGCAGTACTTC	CASSYGLAGANEQYF
few	TRBV20-1	14	TRBJ2-7	-	TGCAGTGCTAGATCCGGAGGCTCCGGCTACGAGCAGTACTTC	CSARSGGSGYEQYF
-	TRBV20-1	14	TRBJ1-5	-	TGCAGTGCCAGATGGGGCGGGCTCGGTCAGCCCCAGCATTTT	CSARWGGLGQPQHF
many	TRBV28	15	TRBJ2-7	TRBD1	TGTGCCAGCAGCCCTACTGACAGGGGCTTCTACGAGCAGTACTTC	CASSPTDRGFYEQYF
-	TRBV4-2	14	TRBJ2-3	-	TGTGCCAGCAGCCAAGATACGGCCACAGATACGCAGTATTTT	CASSQDTATDTQYF
many	TRBV29-1	14	TRBJ2-3	TRBD1	TGCAGTGCAGGGGGCTGGTGGGGCACAGATACGCAGTATTTT	CSAGGWWGTDTQYF
few	TRBV7-2	13	TRBJ2-5	-	TGTGCCAGCAACTTATTAAGGGGGTCGGCCCAGTACTTC	CASNLLRGSAQYF
-	TRBV5-1	15	TRBJ2-1	TRBD2	TGCGCCAGCAGCCTACTAGCGGGAGCGGGTAATGAGCAGTTCTTC	CASSLLAGAGNEQFF
once	TRBV7-2	17	TRBJ1-6	-	TGTGCCAGCAGCCCCCGGGTGGCGCCCCCTACTAATTCACCCCTCCACTTT	CASSPRVAPPTNSPLHF